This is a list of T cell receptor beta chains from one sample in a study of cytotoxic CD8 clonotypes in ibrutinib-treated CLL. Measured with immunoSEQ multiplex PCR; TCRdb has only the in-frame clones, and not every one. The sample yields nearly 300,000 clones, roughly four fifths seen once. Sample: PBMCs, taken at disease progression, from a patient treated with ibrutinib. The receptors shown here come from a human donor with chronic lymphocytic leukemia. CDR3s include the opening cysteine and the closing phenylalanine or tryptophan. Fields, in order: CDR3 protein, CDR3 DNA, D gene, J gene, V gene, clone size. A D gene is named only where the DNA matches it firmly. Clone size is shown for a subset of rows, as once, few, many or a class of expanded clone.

CASSNRGGYTF,TGTGCCAGTAGTAACAGGGGTGGCTACACCTTC,TRBD1,TRBJ1-2,TRBV19,few
CASSIGQGSEKLFF,TGTGCCAGTAGTATTGGACAGGGATCCGAAAAACTGTTTTTT,TRBD1,TRBJ1-4,TRBV19,.
CASSLGVVGETQYF,TGTGCCAGCAGCTTAGGGGTGGTGGGTGAGACCCAGTACTTC,.,TRBJ2-5,TRBV13,.
CASRGVQGANYGYTF,TGTGCCAGCAGGGGAGTCCAGGGGGCGAACTATGGCTACACCTTC,TRBD1,TRBJ1-2,TRBV6-5,.
CASSETIEQYF,TGTGCCAGCAGTGAGACAATCGAGCAGTACTTC,.,TRBJ2-7,TRBV2,.
CASSEMGRNEKLFF,TGTGCCAGCAGTGAAATGGGACGGAATGAAAAACTGTTTTTT,.,TRBJ1-4,TRBV6-1,.
CASSRGEHDEAFF,TGTGCCAGTAGTAGGGGGGAACATGATGAAGCTTTCTTT,.,TRBJ1-1,TRBV19,once
CASRRDGYSGNTIYF,TGTGCCAGCAGGAGGGACGGATACTCTGGAAACACCATATATTTT,.,TRBJ1-3,TRBV6-5,.
CASSRDIDPVWEQYF,TGTGCCAGCAGCAGGGACATCGATCCAGTTTGGGAGCAGTACTTC,.,TRBJ2-7,TRBV5-4,once
CASSEGYGYTF,TGCGCCAGCAGTGAGGGGTATGGCTACACCTTC,.,TRBJ1-2,TRBV10-2,.